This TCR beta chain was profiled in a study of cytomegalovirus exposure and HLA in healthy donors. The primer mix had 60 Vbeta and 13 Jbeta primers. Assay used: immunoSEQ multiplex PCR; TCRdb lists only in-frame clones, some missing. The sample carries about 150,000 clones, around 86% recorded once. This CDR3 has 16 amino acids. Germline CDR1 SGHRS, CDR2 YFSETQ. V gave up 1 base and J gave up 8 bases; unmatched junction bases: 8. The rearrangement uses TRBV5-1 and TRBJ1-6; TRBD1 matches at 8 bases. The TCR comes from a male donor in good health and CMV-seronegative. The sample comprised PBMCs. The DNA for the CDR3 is TGCGCCAGCAGCTTGTGGGCAGGGGGCGTAGATTCACCCCTCCACTTT. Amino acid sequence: CASSLWAGGVDSPLHF.